This T cell receptor beta chain was recovered during a study of blood T cell repertoires in COVID-19 (dated by TCRdb to 2020 to 2021). Broadly, across the study: Samples covering the acute and convalescent phases of COVID-19 were provided by collaborators in the United States, Italy and Spain. The material from the prospective study consisted of cDNA or gDNA derived from T cells, B-cell-depleted T cells, or PBMCs. The dataset comprised deeply sampled blood TCRbeta repertoires from subjects exposed to, actively infected with, or recovered from COVID-19. The repertoires were released in a freely available public database intended as a resource for research on the immune response to SARS-CoV-2. The samples were drawn from the first 160 participants of the ongoing ImmuneRACE study and from 950 to 1,500 subjects provided by 6 global collaborators. A de-identified subject ID, COVID-19 status, age in years and sex were almost always included in the sample metadata. Where HLA class I and class II types were available, the types were taken from metadata supplied by the sample provider, not from assay-based typing.

CDR1 is given as SNHLY and CDR2 as FYNNEI, both from the germline V gene. The V end gives up 9 bases and the J end 6 bases, leaving 9 bases in the junction not matched to a gene. The CDR3 goes from the cysteine to the phenylalanine over 15 residues. Of all the DNA, just the CDR3 is kept, 45 bases in frame from base 1. Broader findings and caveats from the paper: Clinical and demographic metadata were provided uncurated, with the amount varying by source and participant.

As concerns this clone: The antigen it binds to is not known. Base qualities are not recorded, but no much larger clone differs from it by a single base.

Collaborating institutions collected whole blood in K2EDTA tubes following their own protocols. For TCRbeta analysis, collaborators shipped samples as frozen whole blood, isolated PBMCs, or DNA extracted from either of those sample types. TCRbeta CDR3 regions were amplified from genomic DNA by means of the immunoSEQ Assay, a bias-controlled multiplex PCR. The study's processing was this. Nucleated cell counts per sample were estimated from amplification of reference gene primers within the assay. To quantify the absolute abundance of each unique TCRbeta CDR3 rearrangement, sequence reads were collapsed and filtered. For each sample, productive Simpson clonality was calculated as the square root of Simpson's diversity index across productive rearrangements. TCRdb took over this immuneACCESS table, retaining in-frame rearrangements with V and J assigned. Such tables are incomplete; in checked studies, under half of the missing clones stem from an unresolved V gene, and the remainder is unexplained. V and J calls and clone size are given by that table; D and trimming were obtained from the DNA. For this sample there are about 140,000 clones; 70% to 90% appear just once. Of the sample, roughly 9.6% is held by the ten largest clones.

Sequenced: peripheral blood. This TCR derives from a woman aged 80 or older with acute or convalescent COVID-19. This receptor chain uses TRBV2 and TRBJ1-4; 11 central nucleotides agree with TRBD1. The nucleotides are TGTGCCAGGGGCTCAGGGACAGGGGGTGATGAAAAACTGTTTTTT. Translated, this gives CARGSGTGGDEKLFF.